This TCR beta chain was sequenced in a study of blood T cell repertoires in COVID-19. The V segment lost 1 base and the J segment 5 bases; nucleotides outside the gene matches: 5. Per the germline V gene, CDR1 is SGHVS and CDR2 is FNYEAQ. This CDR3 comprises 17 residues. In the authors' workflow: The assay estimated nucleated cells by amplifying reference gene primers. Repertoires were generated with immunoSEQ multiplex PCR, while TCRdb's copy carries only in-frame clones and drops some. V and J calls and clone size are copied from that table; D and trimming were computed from the DNA. The sample lists over 25,000 clones; 84% were seen once.

This sequence was found in a woman aged 80 or over with acute or convalescent COVID-19. This sequence joins TRBV7-6 and TRBJ2-2; 12 bases are shared with TRBD1. The specimen was peripheral blood. The chain's CDR3 is CASSLGDRGRGTGELFF. CDR3 bases: TGTGCCAGCAGCTTAGGGGACAGGGGGCGCGGGACCGGGGAGCTGTTTTTT.